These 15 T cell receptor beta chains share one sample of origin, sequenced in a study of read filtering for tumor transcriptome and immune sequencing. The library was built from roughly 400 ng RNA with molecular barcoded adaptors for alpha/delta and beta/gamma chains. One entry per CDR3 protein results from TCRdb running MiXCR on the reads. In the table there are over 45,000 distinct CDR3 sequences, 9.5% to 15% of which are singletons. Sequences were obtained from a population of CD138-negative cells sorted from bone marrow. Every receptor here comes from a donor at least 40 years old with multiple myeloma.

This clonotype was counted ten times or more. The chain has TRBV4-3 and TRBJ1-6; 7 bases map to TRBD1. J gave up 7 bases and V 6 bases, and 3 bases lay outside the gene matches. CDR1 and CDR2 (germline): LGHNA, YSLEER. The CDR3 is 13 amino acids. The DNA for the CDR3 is TGCGCCAGCAGACGGGACAGAAATTCACCCCTCCACTTT. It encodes CASRRDRNSPLHF.

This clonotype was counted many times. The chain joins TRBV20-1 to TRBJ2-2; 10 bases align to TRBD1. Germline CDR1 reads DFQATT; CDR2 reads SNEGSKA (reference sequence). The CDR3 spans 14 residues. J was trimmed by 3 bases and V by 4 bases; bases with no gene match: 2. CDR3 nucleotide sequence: TGCAGTGCTACGGACAGGGGGGACACCGGGGAGCTGTTTTTT. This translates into CSATDRGDTGELFF.

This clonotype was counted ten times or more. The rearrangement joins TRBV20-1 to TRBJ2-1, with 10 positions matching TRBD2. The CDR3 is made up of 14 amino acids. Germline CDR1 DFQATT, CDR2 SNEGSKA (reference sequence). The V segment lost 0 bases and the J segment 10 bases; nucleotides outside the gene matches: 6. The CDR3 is CSAREGLAPREQFF. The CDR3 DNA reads TGCAGTGCTAGAGAGGGACTAGCGCCTCGGGAGCAGTTCTTC.

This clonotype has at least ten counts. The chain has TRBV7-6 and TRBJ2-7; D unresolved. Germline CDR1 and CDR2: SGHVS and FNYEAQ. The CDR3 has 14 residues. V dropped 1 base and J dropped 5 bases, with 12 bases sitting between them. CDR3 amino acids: CASSLGPYKNEQYF. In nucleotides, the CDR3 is TGTGCCAGCAGCTTAGGACCCTACAAGAACGAGCAGTACTTC.

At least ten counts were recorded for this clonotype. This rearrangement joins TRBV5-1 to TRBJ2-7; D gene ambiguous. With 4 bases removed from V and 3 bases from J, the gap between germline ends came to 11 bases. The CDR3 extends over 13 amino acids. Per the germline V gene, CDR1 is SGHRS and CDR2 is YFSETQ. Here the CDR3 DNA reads TGCGCCAGCAGCGGAAACACGGGCTACGAGCAGTACTTC. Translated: CASSGNTGYEQYF.

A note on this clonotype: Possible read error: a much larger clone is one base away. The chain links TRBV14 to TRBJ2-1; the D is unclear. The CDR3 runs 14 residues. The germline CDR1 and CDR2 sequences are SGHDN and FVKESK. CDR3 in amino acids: CAGSQGSLVSEQFF. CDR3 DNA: TGTGCCGGCAGCCAAGGGTCACTTGTTAGTGAGCAGTTCTTC.

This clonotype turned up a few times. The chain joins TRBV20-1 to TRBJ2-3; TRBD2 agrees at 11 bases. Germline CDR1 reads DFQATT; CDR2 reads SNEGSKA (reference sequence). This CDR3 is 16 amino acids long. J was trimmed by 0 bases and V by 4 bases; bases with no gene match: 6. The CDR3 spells CSATSGRPSSTDTQYF. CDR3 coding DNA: TGCAGTGCTACTAGCGGGAGGCCGTCCAGCACAGATACGCAGTATTTT.

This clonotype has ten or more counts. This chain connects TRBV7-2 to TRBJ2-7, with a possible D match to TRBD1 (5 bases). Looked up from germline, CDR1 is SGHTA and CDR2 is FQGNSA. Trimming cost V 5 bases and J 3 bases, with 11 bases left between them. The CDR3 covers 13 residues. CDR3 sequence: CASSGTTVYEQYF. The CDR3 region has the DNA TGTGCCAGCAGCGGAACGACAGTCTACGAGCAGTACTTC.

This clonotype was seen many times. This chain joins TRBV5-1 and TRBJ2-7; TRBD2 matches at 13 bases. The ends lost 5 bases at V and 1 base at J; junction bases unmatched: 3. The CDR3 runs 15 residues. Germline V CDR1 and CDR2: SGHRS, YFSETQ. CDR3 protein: CASRGLAGESYEQYF. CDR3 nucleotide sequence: TGCGCCAGCAGAGGACTAGCGGGAGAGTCCTACGAGCAGTACTTC.

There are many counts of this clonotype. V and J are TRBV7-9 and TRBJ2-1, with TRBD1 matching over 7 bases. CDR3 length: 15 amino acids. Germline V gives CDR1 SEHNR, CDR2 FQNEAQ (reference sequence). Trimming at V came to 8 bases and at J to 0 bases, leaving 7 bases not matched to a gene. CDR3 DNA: TGTGCCAGCTTCGGGACAGTTAGCTCCTACAATGAGCAGTTCTTC. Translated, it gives CASFGTVSSYNEQFF.

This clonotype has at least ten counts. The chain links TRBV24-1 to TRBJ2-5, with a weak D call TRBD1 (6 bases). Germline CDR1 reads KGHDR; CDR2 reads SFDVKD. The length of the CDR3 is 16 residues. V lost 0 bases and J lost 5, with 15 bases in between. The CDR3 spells CATSDLRGGRTETQYF. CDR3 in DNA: TGTGCCACCAGTGATTTGCGAGGGGGACGAACTGAGACCCAGTACTTC.

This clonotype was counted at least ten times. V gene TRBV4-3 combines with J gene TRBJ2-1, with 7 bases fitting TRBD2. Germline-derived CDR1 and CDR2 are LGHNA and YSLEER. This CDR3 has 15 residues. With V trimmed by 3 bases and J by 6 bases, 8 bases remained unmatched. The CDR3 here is CASSQSGTNVNEQFF. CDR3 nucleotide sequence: TGCGCCAGCAGCCAGTCCGGGACTAACGTCAATGAGCAGTTCTTC.

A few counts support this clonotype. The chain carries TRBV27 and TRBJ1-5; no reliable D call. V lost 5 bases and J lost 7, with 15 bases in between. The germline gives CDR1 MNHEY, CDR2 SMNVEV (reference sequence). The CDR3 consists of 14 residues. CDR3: CASSPQRIEQPQHF. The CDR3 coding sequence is TGTGCCAGCAGTCCCCAGCGTATAGAGCAGCCCCAGCATTTT.

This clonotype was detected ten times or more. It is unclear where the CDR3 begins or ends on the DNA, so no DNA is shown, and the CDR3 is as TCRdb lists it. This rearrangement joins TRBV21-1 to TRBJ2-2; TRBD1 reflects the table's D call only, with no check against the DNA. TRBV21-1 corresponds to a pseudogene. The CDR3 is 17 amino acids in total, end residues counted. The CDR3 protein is CASSKHRVGLGTGELFF.

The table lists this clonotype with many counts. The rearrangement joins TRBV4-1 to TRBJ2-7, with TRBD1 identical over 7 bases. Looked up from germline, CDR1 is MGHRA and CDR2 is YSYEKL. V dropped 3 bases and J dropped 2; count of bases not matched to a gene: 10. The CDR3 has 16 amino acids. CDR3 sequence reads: CASSQGPTGLTYEQYF. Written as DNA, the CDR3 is TGCGCCAGCAGCCAGGGACCGACAGGGCTGACCTACGAGCAGTACTTC.